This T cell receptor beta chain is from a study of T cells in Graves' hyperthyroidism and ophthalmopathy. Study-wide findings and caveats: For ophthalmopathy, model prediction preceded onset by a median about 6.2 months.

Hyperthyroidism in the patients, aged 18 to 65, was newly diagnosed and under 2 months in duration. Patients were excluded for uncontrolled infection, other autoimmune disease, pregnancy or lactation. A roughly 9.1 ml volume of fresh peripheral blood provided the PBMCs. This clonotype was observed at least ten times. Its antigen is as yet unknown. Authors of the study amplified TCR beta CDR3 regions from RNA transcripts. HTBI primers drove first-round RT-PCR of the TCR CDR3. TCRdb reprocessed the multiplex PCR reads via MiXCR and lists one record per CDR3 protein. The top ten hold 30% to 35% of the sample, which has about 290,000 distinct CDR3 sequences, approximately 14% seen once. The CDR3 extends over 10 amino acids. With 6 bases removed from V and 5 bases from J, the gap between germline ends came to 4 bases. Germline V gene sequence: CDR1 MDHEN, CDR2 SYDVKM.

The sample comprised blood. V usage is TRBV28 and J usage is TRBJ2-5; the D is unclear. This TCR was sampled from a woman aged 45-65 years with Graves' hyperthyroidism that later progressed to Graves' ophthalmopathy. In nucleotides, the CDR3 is TGTGCCAGCAGGTCGGAGACCCAGTACTTC. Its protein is CASRSETQYF.